This passage covers 18 T cell receptor beta chains from one sample sequenced in a study of cytomegalovirus exposure and HLA in healthy donors. A multiplex PCR was run with 60 Vbeta primers and 13 Jbeta primers. The repertoire was sequenced with immunoSEQ multiplex PCR; TCRdb's copy has only in-frame clones and lacks some. The sample yields approximately 170,000 clones, about four fifths seen once. Sequencing input: PBMCs. The receptor set was obtained from a man aged 45-60 years in good health and CMV-seropositive.

The V call is TRBV25-1, the J call TRBJ2-1; a possible D gene is TRBD2 (6 bases). Germline V CDR1 and CDR2: MGHDK, SYGVNS. V dropped 10 bases and J dropped 5 bases, with 15 bases sitting between them. This CDR3 is built from 13 residues. Written as DNA, the CDR3 is TGTGCCACGACACTAGCCGCCGACAATGAGCAGTTCTTC. This encodes CATTLAADNEQFF.

The V call is TRBV6-1, the J call TRBJ2-5; 8 bases agree with TRBD2. The CDR3 is 14 residues long. Germline trimming cut 8 bases from V and 0 bases from J; bases unmatched to any gene: 5. Looked up from germline, CDR1 is MNHNS and CDR2 is SASEGT. CDR3 sequence reads: CASSGGGYQETQYF. The DNA of the CDR3 is TGTGCCAGCTCTGGCGGGGGGTACCAAGAGACCCAGTACTTC.

V is TRBV7-2 and J is TRBJ2-1; the match to TRBD2 covers 8 bases. The J segment lost 4 bases and the V segment lost 5 bases, leaving 7 bases of the junction unmatched. Germline CDR1 and CDR2: SGHTA and FQGNSA. This CDR3 contains 15 residues. In nucleotides, the CDR3 is TGTGCCAGCAGCAATAGCGGGAACCCGTACAATGAGCAGTTCTTC. This gives the protein CASSNSGNPYNEQFF.

V usage is TRBV7-9 and J usage is TRBJ2-1; TRBD2 agrees at 16 bases. The CDR3 has 19 residues. CDR1 is SEHNR, CDR2 FQNEAQ, per germline (reference sequence). Trimming at V came to 5 bases and at J to 7 bases, leaving 14 bases not matched to a gene. The CDR3 DNA reads TGTGCCAGCAGCCATGCCGGGACTAGCGGGAGGGCCAAGGTAAATGAGCAGTTCTTC. Its protein product is CASSHAGTSGRAKVNEQFF.

In the case of this clone: At one boundary the junction diverges from the germline segment, which might be a read error. In DNA form, the CDR3 reads TGTTCCAGCAGCCCAACAGGGGGCCTGGGGAATGAGCAGTTCTTC. This sequence encodes CSSSPTGGLGNEQFF. The V call is TRBV7-9, the J call TRBJ2-1; 9 bases map to TRBD1. Germline V gives CDR1 SEHNR, CDR2 FQNEAQ (reference sequence). There are 15 residues in the CDR3.

V is TRBV7-3 and J is TRBJ1-1, with unresolved D. Trimming removed 2 bases at V and 1 base at J, with 11 bases between. Germline lookup yields CDR1 SGHTA and CDR2 FQGTGA. There are 15 residues in the CDR3. The CDR3 reads CASSLFALRNTEAFF. DNA of the CDR3: TGTGCCAGCAGCTTATTTGCGCTGAGGAACACTGAAGCTTTCTTT.

This clone was found a few times. The chain links TRBV9 to TRBJ2-5; D gene ambiguous. The CDR3 extends over 13 amino acids. CDR1 and CDR2 (germline): SGDLS, YYNGEE. Deletions cut 0 bases from V and 3 bases from J, with 6 bases between. The CDR3 spells CASSVVSEETQYF. The DNA for the CDR3 is TGTGCCAGCAGCGTAGTATCAGAAGAGACCCAGTACTTC. Drawing the rest from reference TRBV9 and TRBJ2-5, the complete variable domain is DSGVTQTPKHLITATGQRVTLRCSPRSGDLSVYWYQQSLDQGLQFLIQYYNGEERAKGNILERFSAQQFPDLHSELNLSSLELGDSALYFCASSVVSEETQYFGPGTRLLVL.

This chain connects TRBV7-2 to TRBJ2-5; the D is unclear. The closer fit of TRBJ2-7 to the DNA end suggests the J call may be wrong. The CDR3 runs 14 residues. CDR1 is SGHTA and CDR2 is FQGNSA in the germline V gene. The CDR3 loop reads CASSQAVSSYEQYF. Written as DNA, the CDR3 is TGTGCCAGCAGCCAAGCAGTTAGCTCCTACGAGCAGTACTTC.

About this clone itself: The germline gene is not matched at one end of the junction; a read error may be the cause. The rearrangement joins TRBV2 to TRBJ2-6; possibly TRBD1 for D (6 bases). From germline, CDR1 is SNHLY and CDR2 FYNNEI. The CDR3 sequence is 16 residues long. The CDR3 loop reads CASSGTSLSGADVLTF. The CDR3 DNA reads TGTGCCTCATCCGGGACATCCCTCTCTGGGGCCGACGTCCTGACTTTC.

The chain recombines TRBV28 with TRBJ1-2; unclear D gene. The germline V gene encodes CDR1 MDHEN and CDR2 SYDVKM. Deletions cut 2 bases from V and 3 bases from J, with 10 bases between. This CDR3 is built from 14 residues. The CDR3 reads CASSLRLRDYGYTF. CDR3 DNA: TGTGCCAGCAGTTTAAGGTTGAGGGACTATGGCTACACCTTC.

This clone appeared once. V is TRBV7-9 and J is TRBJ2-3; 7 bases line up with TRBD2. Germline V CDR1 and CDR2: SEHNR, FQNEAQ (reference sequence). V gave up 1 base and J gave up 4 bases; unmatched junction bases: 5. The CDR3 length is 15 residues. CDR3 DNA sequence: TGTGCCAGCAGCTTAGTGGCGGGAGTCTCAGATACGCAGTATTTT. This codes for CASSLVAGVSDTQYF.

The chain carries TRBV7-2 and TRBJ2-5; 7 bases align to TRBD2. With the DNA end fitting TRBJ2-7 better, the J assignment may be wrong. In germline, CDR1 is SGHTA, CDR2 FQGNSA. CDR3 length: 12 residues. Here the CDR3 reads CASGRDYYEQYF. The CDR3 DNA reads as TGTGCCAGCGGGCGGGACTACTACGAGCAGTACTTC.

The V gene is TRBV30, the J gene TRBJ1-2; no definite D call. Trimming pared 3 bases from V and 7 bases from J, leaving 12 bases between. CDR1 and CDR2 from the germline V gene are GTSNPN and SVGIG (reference sequence). This CDR3 contains 12 residues. The CDR3 bases are TGTGCCTGGAGCCCGGGAGGGCGTGGCTACACCTTC. This gives the protein CAWSPGGRGYTF. Full variable domain (missing parts from reference TRBV30 and TRBJ1-2): SQTIHQWPATLVQPVGSPLSLECTVEGTSNPNLYWYRQAAGRGLQLLFYSVGIGQISSEVPQNLSASRPQDRQFILSSKKLLLSDSGFYLCAWSPGGRGYTFGSGTRLTVV.

The rearrangement links TRBV7-3 to TRBJ2-1; the match to TRBD2 covers 8 bases. With V trimmed by 2 bases and J by 6 bases, 6 bases remained unmatched. The CDR3 has 15 residues. Germline V gene lookup returns CDR1 SGHTA and CDR2 FQGTGA. This CDR3 is CASSLDLLAGNEQFF. In nucleotides, the CDR3 is TGTGCCAGCAGCTTAGACCTCCTAGCGGGCAATGAGCAGTTCTTC.

The chain recombines TRBV18 with TRBJ2-7, with 7 bases aligning to TRBD1. V lost 6 bases and J lost 0; bases outside the gene matches: 8. Germline lookup yields CDR1 KGHSH and CDR2 LQKENI. The CDR3 loop spans 15 amino acids. CDR3 amino acids: CASSPGQQSSYEQYF. CDR3 sequence (DNA): TGTGCCAGCTCTCCGGGACAGCAAAGCTCCTACGAGCAGTACTTC.

The rearrangement uses TRBV9 and TRBJ2-1; TRBD2 aligns across 7 bases. The CDR3 contains 14 residues. J was trimmed by 9 bases and V by 0 bases; bases with no gene match: 6. The V gene's germline CDR1 is SGDLS and CDR2 YYNGEE. The DNA for the CDR3 is TGTGCCAGCAGCGTAGAGGCGGGAGTGAGTGAGCAGTTCTTC. Translating it yields CASSVEAGVSEQFF.

The rearrangement links TRBV6-1 to TRBJ2-1, with 7 bases identical to TRBD1. This CDR3 has 15 residues. Germline CDR1 reads MNHNS; CDR2 reads SASEGT. Germline trimming cut 2 bases from V and 2 bases from J; bases unmatched to any gene: 3. The CDR3 protein is CASSESQGAYNEQFF. CDR3 nucleotides: TGTGCCAGCAGTGAATCCCAGGGGGCCTACAATGAGCAGTTCTTC.

This clone was observed a handful of times. The chain has TRBV7-9 and TRBJ2-5; 8 positions match TRBD2. CDR3 length: 14 residues. CDR1 SEHNR and CDR2 FQNEAQ come from the germline V gene (reference sequence). Germline trimming cut 1 base from V and 4 bases from J; bases unmatched to any gene: 2. CDR3 in amino acids: CASSLESGRETQYF. As DNA, the CDR3 is TGTGCCAGCAGCTTAGAGAGCGGGAGAGAGACCCAGTACTTC.